Detailed here is one T cell receptor (beta chain). Antigen unknown. The data are from a study of response to subunit inactivated influenza vaccine. Study outcomes and limitations: It was the authors' suggestion that each seasonal influenza vaccination recruits few new T cells.

TCRdb re-called the RT-PCR reads with MiXCR, one entry per CDR3 protein. The table lists about 780,000 distinct CDR3 sequences, approximately 17% of them singletons, with 11% in the top ten. The V end lost 0 bases, the J end lost 11 bases, and 13 bases lay between the germline ends. The CDR3 spans 12 residues. Germline CDR1 DFQATT, CDR2 SNEGSKA (reference sequence). The sample was PBMCs from blood, taken roughly 5 days after vaccination. The sequence derives from a man in his fifties who received an inactivated influenza vaccine. This chain uses TRBV20-1 with TRBJ1-1; D remains ambiguous. The CDR3 region is CSARDGSLGAFF. In DNA form, the CDR3 reads TGCAGTGCTAGAGATGGCTCGCTTGGGGCTTTCTTT.